The clone carrying this TCR beta chain was detected only a few times. This sample stems from a study of T-cell memory formation after mild COVID-19. In the study overall: For the most part, TCR clusters were specific to one donor.

Deletions cut 1 base from V and 6 bases from J, with 15 bases between. This CDR3 contains 14 residues. The germline V gene has CDR1 DFQATT and CDR2 SNEGSKA (reference sequence). TCRdb reprocessed the 5' RACE reads via MiXCR and lists one record per CDR3 protein. The sample has approximately 300,000 distinct CDR3 sequences; approximately 8.4% are singletons. The receptor was isolated from a man between 18 and 35 years old who had mild COVID-19 (a few samples of this study predate the infection). Cell type and time point are not known. Material for sequencing was PBMCs or a T cell subset sorted from them (not recorded which). The V call is TRBV20-1, the J call TRBJ1-1; the D gene is possibly TRBD1 (5 bases). CDR3 in amino acids: CSARGGALGAEAFF. DNA of the CDR3: TGCAGTGCTAGAGGCGGGGCCCTCGGCGCTGAAGCTTTCTTT.